The rows below give T cell receptor beta chains drawn from one sample of a study of T cells after yellow fever vaccination. TCRdb independently ran MiXCR on the 5' RACE reads; one entry per CDR3 protein. This table holds some 300,000 distinct CDR3 sequences, around 4% found once. This sample comprised PBMCs, obtained on the day of the yellow fever booster vaccination. These receptors originate from a man between 18 and 29 years old who received the YFV17D yellow fever vaccine. Each CDR3 is given with its conserved first and last residue. D genes are given only for firm matches. For some rows the clone size is stated as once, few or many, or as a class when expanded; others skip it.

TRBJ2-3 many TRBV6-5 - CASSRLVGADTQYF TGTGCCAGCAGTAGACTAGTGGGGGCTGATACGCAGTATTTT
TRBJ1-1 - TRBV10-2 - CASRTENTEAFF TGCGCCAGCAGGACAGAGAACACTGAAGCTTTCTTT
TRBJ2-1 - TRBV28 - CASSWDSDYNEQFF TGTGCCAGCAGTTGGGATAGCGATTACAATGAGCAGTTCTTC
TRBJ2-3 many TRBV5-6 TRBD2 CASSLLTSGTDTQYF TGTGCCAGCAGCTTGCTAACTAGCGGCACAGATACGCAGTATTTT
TRBJ2-7 many TRBV4-1 TRBD1 CASSPIGTGAAYEQYF TGCGCCAGCAGCCCGATCGGGACAGGGGCGGCCTACGAGCAGTACTTC
TRBJ2-1 many TRBV15 - CATSTWTDYNEQFF TGTGCCACCAGCACGTGGACAGACTACAATGAGCAGTTCTTC
TRBJ2-3 many TRBV5-1 - CASSSQGYTDTQYF TGCGCCAGCAGCTCACAGGGCTACACAGATACGCAGTATTTT
TRBJ1-5 many TRBV7-2 - CASSLQGTLRSGNQPQHF TGTGCCAGCAGCCTCCAGGGGACCCTCAGATCGGGCAATCAGCCCCAGCATTTT
TRBJ2-5 few TRBV7-2 TRBD2 CASSRDYVETQYF TGTGCCAGCAGCCGGGACTACGTAGAGACCCAGTACTTC
TRBJ1-5 many TRBV4-1 TRBD1 CASSQPGQGPNQPQHF TGCGCCAGCAGCCAGCCGGGACAGGGTCCCAATCAGCCCCAGCATTTT
TRBJ2-1 many TRBV5-1 - CASSEATPGRDEQFF TGCGCCAGCAGCGAGGCGACCCCTGGCCGGGATGAGCAGTTCTTC
TRBJ2-5 few TRBV27 - CASRGWSETQYF TGTGCCAGCAGGGGGTGGTCGGAGACCCAGTACTTC
TRBJ1-2 many TRBV5-1 - CASSSEGPEYYGYTF TGCGCCAGCAGCTCGGAGGGCCCCGAATACTATGGCTACACCTTC
TRBJ2-6 many TRBV7-9 - CASSSPGHSGANVLTF TGTGCCAGCAGCTCGCCGGGACACTCTGGGGCCAACGTCCTGACTTTC
TRBJ2-7 many TRBV7-8 - CASSSPTGTTYEQYF TGTGCCAGCAGCTCCCCGACCGGGACAACCTACGAGCAGTACTTC
TRBJ1-6 - TRBV23-1 - CASSRNSPLHF TGCGCCAGCAGTCGCAATTCACCCCTCCACTTT
TRBJ2-1 few TRBV15 TRBD2 CATSRGLAGGASYNEQFF TGTGCCACCAGCAGAGGACTAGCGGGAGGAGCTTCCTACAATGAGCAGTTCTTC
TRBJ2-2 many TRBV20-1 TRBD1 CSARDRVGTGVTGELFF TGCAGTGCTAGAGATCGGGTCGGGACAGGGGTGACCGGGGAGCTGTTTTTT
TRBJ2-5 few TRBV4-3 - CASSQDGVVGETQYF TGCGCCAGCAGCCAAGATGGTGTGGTGGGGGAGACCCAGTACTTC
TRBJ2-6 many TRBV7-9 - CASSLLKTAGGVLTF TGTGCCAGCAGCCTTTTAAAAACAGCCGGAGGGGTCCTGACTTTC
TRBJ2-1 few TRBV2 - CASRGASSYNEQFF TGTGCCAGCAGGGGTGCCTCCTCCTACAATGAGCAGTTCTTC
TRBJ1-4 many TRBV7-2 - CASSLGGRVNEKLFF TGTGCCAGCAGCTTAGGTGGCAGAGTTAATGAAAAACTGTTTTTT
TRBJ2-5 - TRBV6-1 TRBD1 CASSEDTGVASETQYF TGTGCCAGCAGTGAGGATACAGGGGTGGCTAGTGAGACCCAGTACTTC
TRBJ2-5 many TRBV5-1 - CASSNQGSETQYF TGCGCCAGCAGCAACCAGGGGTCGGAGACCCAGTACTTC
TRBJ2-2 many TRBV11-2 TRBD1 CASSSFRDRGRTGELFF TGTGCCAGCAGCTCCTTCCGGGACAGGGGTCGCACCGGGGAGCTGTTTTTT
TRBJ2-2 many TRBV6-5 - CASNPDSRFGGELFF TGTGCCAGCAACCCAGACAGCAGGTTCGGCGGGGAGCTGTTTTTT
TRBJ1-4 many TRBV20-1 TRBD1 CSASRGTLETNEKLFF TGCAGTGCTAGCAGGGGGACCCTGGAAACTAATGAAAAACTGTTTTTT
TRBJ1-1 few TRBV20-1 - CSARDLVGTRFEAFF TGCAGTGCTAGAGATCTAGTTGGCACACGTTTCGAAGCTTTCTTT
TRBJ2-6 few TRBV20-1 TRBD1 CSAKTGGSGANVLTF TGCAGTGCCAAGACAGGGGGCTCTGGGGCCAACGTCCTGACTTTC
TRBJ1-5 - TRBV12-3/TRBV12-4 - CASSLIGPQPQHF TGTGCCAGCAGTTTAATTGGGCCCCAGCCCCAGCATTTT
TRBJ1-2 few TRBV12-3/TRBV12-4 TRBD1 CASRRQGNYYGYTF TGTGCCAGCAGACGACAGGGGAATTACTATGGCTACACCTTC
TRBJ1-1 few TRBV7-2 - CASRHNPLQLVEAFF TGTGCCAGCAGACATAATCCCCTTCAACTGGTGGAAGCTTTCTTT
TRBJ2-4 - TRBV5-4 - CASRRSEGNIQYF TGTGCCAGCAGGAGATCAGAAGGAAACATTCAGTACTTC
TRBJ1-2 few TRBV12-3/TRBV12-4 - CASSYAIYGYTF TGTGCCAGCAGTTACGCGATCTATGGCTACACCTTC
TRBJ1-1 - TRBV3-1 - CASSLAMNTEAFF TGTGCCAGCAGCCTAGCAATGAACACTGAAGCTTTCTTT
TRBJ2-7 many TRBV5-5 TRBD1 CASSLTGTASYEQYF TGTGCCAGCAGCCTGACAGGGACGGCCTCCTACGAGCAGTACTTC
TRBJ2-3 many TRBV29-1 - CSVNTGPGDTQYF TGCAGCGTTAATACGGGGCCGGGAGATACGCAGTATTTT
TRBJ1-5 many TRBV5-5 TRBD1 CASREGASLIPQPQHF TGTGCCAGCAGGGAGGGGGCATCCCTCATTCCGCAGCCCCAGCATTTT
TRBJ2-7 - TRBV3-1 TRBD1 CASSQGQGIYEQYF TGTGCCAGCAGCCAAGGACAGGGTATCTACGAGCAGTACTTC
TRBJ2-3 few TRBV6-1 TRBD1 CASSETGGEDTQYF TGTGCCAGCAGTGAGACAGGGGGCGAAGATACGCAGTATTTT
TRBJ1-6 few TRBV5-1 - CASSLGAGEGSPLHF TGCGCCAGCAGCTTGGGAGCAGGGGAAGGTTCACCCCTCCACTTT
TRBJ2-2 few TRBV15 - CATSRVLGPGELFF TGTGCCACCAGCAGAGTCCTTGGTCCCGGGGAGCTGTTTTTT
TRBJ1-3 many TRBV18 - CASSPRPGPSGNTIYF TGTGCCAGCTCACCCCGTCCGGGACCCTCTGGAAACACCATATATTTT
TRBJ2-1 many TRBV7-2 - CASTIPRGFYNEQFF TGTGCCAGCACCATCCCAAGGGGGTTCTACAATGAGCAGTTCTTC
TRBJ1-6 - TRBV9 - CASSAEGDSPLHF TGTGCCAGCAGCGCCGAGGGGGATTCACCCCTCCACTTT
TRBJ2-2 many TRBV4-2 - CASSHRGRNTGELFF TGTGCCAGCAGCCACCGAGGGAGGAACACCGGGGAGCTGTTTTTT
TRBJ1-1 few TRBV30 - CAWSGYTEAFF TGTGCCTGGTCAGGGTACACTGAAGCTTTCTTT
TRBJ2-1 many TRBV4-3 TRBD2 CASSQDGRGGVYNEQFF TGCGCCAGCAGCCAAGATGGGCGGGGGGGCGTCTACAATGAGCAGTTCTTC
TRBJ1-5 - TRBV6-2/TRBV6-3 - CASSYRTVEPQHF TGTGCCAGCAGTTACCGGACCGTTGAGCCCCAGCATTTT
TRBJ2-1 many TRBV28 - CASSISGPSSYNEQFF TGTGCCAGCAGTATCTCGGGACCCTCATCCTACAATGAGCAGTTCTTC
TRBJ1-1 many TRBV4-3 - CASSQGPGTAKNTEAFF TGCGCCAGCAGCCAGGGACCGGGAACGGCTAAGAACACTGAAGCTTTCTTT
TRBJ2-7 - TRBV19 - CASTPGLTSSYEQYF TGTGCCAGTACCCCGGGACTTACTAGCTCCTACGAGCAGTACTTC
TRBJ1-4 few TRBV12-3/TRBV12-4 TRBD1 CASREGQGQRKLFF TGTGCCAGCAGGGAGGGACAGGGGCAGAGAAAACTGTTTTTT
TRBJ2-6 many TRBV5-1 TRBD2 CASRGGGGYSGANVLTF TGCGCCAGCCGGGGTGGCGGGGGTTACTCCGGGGCCAACGTCCTGACTTTC
TRBJ2-5 few TRBV20-1 - CSARDLGGGGETQYF TGCAGTGCTAGAGATCTCGGTGGAGGGGGGGAGACCCAGTACTTC
TRBJ1-2 - TRBV7-3 - CASSVTGSYGYTF TGTGCCAGCAGCGTTACAGGGTCCTATGGCTACACCTTC
TRBJ2-1 - TRBV7-6 - CASSDGPAEYNEQFF TGTGCCAGCAGCGATGGGCCCGCAGAGTACAATGAGCAGTTCTTC
TRBJ2-5 - TRBV5-4 - CASSLDPGGLETQYF TGTGCCAGCAGCTTGGATCCGGGGGGCCTAGAGACCCAGTACTTC
TRBJ2-1 - TRBV30 TRBD2 CAWTLTSGYYNEQFF TGTGCCTGGACTCTGACTAGCGGTTACTACAATGAGCAGTTCTTC